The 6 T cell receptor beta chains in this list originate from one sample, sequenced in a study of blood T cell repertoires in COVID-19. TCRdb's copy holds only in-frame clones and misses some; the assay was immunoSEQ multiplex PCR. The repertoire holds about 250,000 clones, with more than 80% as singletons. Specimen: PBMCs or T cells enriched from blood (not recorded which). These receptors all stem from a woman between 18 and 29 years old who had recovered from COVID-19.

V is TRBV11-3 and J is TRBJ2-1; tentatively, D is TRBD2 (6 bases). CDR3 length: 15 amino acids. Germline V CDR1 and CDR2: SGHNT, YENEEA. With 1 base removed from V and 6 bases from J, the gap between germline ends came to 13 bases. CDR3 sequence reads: CASSLGLAMGNEQFF. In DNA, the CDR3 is TGTGCCAGCAGCTTAGGGCTAGCGATGGGCAATGAGCAGTTCTTC.

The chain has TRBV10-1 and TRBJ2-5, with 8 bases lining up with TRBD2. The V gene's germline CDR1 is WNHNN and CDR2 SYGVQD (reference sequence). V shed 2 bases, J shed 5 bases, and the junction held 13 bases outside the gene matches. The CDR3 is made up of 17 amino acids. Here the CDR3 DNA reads TGCGCCAGCAGTGAGGGCGGTGTCGGGGGGGCGGGCGAGACCCAGTACTTC. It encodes CASSEGGVGGAGETQYF.

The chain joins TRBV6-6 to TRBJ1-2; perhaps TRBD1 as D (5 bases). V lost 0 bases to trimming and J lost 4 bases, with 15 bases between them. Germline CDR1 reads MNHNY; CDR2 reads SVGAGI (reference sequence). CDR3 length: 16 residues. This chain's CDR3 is CASSYSVSERGYGYTF. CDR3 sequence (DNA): TGTGCCAGCAGTTACTCCGTCAGTGAAAGGGGCTATGGCTACACCTTC.

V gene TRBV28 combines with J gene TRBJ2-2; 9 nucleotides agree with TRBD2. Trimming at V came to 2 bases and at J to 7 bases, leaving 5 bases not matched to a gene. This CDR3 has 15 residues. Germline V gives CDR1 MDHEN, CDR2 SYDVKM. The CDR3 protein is CASSLAGGPDGELFF. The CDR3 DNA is TGTGCCAGCAGTTTAGCGGGGGGGCCGGACGGGGAGCTGTTTTTT. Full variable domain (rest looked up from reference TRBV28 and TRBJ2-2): DVKVTQSSRYLVKRTGEKVFLECVQDMDHENMFWYRQDPGLGLRLIYFSYDVKMKEKGDIPEGYSVSREKKERFSLILESASTNQTSMYLCASSLAGGPDGELFFGEGSRLTVL.

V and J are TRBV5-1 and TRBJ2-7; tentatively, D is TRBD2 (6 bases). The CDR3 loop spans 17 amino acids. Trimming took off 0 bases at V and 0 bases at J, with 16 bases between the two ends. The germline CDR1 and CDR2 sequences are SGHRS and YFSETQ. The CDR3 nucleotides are TGCGCCAGCAGCTTGGGGCCCGGAGGGTTGAGCTCCTACGAGCAGTACTTC. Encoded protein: CASSLGPGGLSSYEQYF.

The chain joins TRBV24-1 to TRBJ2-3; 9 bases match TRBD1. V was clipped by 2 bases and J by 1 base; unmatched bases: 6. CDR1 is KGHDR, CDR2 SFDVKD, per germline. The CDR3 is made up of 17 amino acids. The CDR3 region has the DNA TGTGCCACCAGTGATTCCACAGGGGGCGCGGGCACAGATACGCAGTATTTT. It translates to CATSDSTGGAGTDTQYF.